The T cell receptor beta chain under discussion was sequenced for a study of cytomegalovirus exposure and HLA in healthy donors. This CDR3 is built from 14 residues. Unmatched junction bases numbered 3, after V lost 4 bases and J lost 4 bases. Looked up from germline, CDR1 is MRHNA and CDR2 is SNTAGT. About this clone itself: Its target is unknown.

PCR primers comprised 60 Vbeta and 13 Jbeta primers. Method: immunoSEQ multiplex PCR; TCRdb's copy keeps in-frame clones and lacks some. The table lists some 97,000 clones, about 70% of them singletons, with less than 5% in the top ten. Regarding the study as a whole: Another analysis was done later, and it associated roughly 15,000 TCR beta sequences with HLA alleles at 0.05 false discovery rate.

The specimen sequenced was PBMCs. This TCR was recovered from a woman aged 18 to 35 in good health and CMV-seropositive. The chain links TRBV6-4 to TRBJ2-1; TRBD2 agrees at 8 bases. The CDR3 loop is CASSAAGEYNEQFF. Written as DNA, the CDR3 is TGTGCCAGCAGTGCAGCGGGAGAGTACAATGAGCAGTTCTTC.